Following are 18 T cell receptor beta chains from one sample sequenced in a study of naive and memory T cell subsets. Study-level results: Naive repertoires, especially CD8, held a few larger clonotypes, possibly memory cells re-expressing CD45RA.

Both TRBC1 and TRBC2 were covered by a beta constant-region primer of two equimolar oligonucleotides. Four rounds of PCR amplified the ligated cDNA using nested alpha and beta constant-region primers plus SP2. Each CDR3 protein is one row after TCRdb ran MiXCR on the UMI-ligation and nested PCR reads. This table has about 150,000 distinct CDR3 sequences, 22% appearing once. No antigen has been assigned to these receptors. Sample: naive CD4+ T cells from blood. The receptors shown here come from a human donor in good health.

The rearrangement links TRBV5-6 to TRBJ2-7; no clear D gene. V shed 4 bases and J shed 3 bases, with 17 bases lying between them. Germline assignment: CDR1 SGHDT and CDR2 YYEEEE. This CDR3 region has 15 residues. The DNA for the CDR3 is TGTGCCAGCAGCCGAGGATTATATCAACTCTACGAGCAGTACTTC. This sequence encodes CASSRGLYQLYEQYF.

In its sample, this clonotype was seen many times. The V and J genes are TRBV5-5 and TRBJ2-4, with D maybe TRBD1 (6 bases). The CDR3 runs 15 residues. The germline V gene has CDR1 SGHKS and CDR2 YYEKEE (reference sequence). Trimming took 5 bases from V and 0 from J, leaving 12 bases between them. This CDR3 reads CASRNPGVAKNIQYF. CDR3 bases: TGTGCCAGCAGGAACCCAGGGGTAGCCAAAAACATTCAGTACTTC. The whole variable domain, filled in from reference TRBV5-5 and TRBJ2-4, reads DAGVTQSPTHLIKTRGQQVTLRCSPISGHKSVSWYQQVLGQGPQFIFQYYEKEERGRGNFPDRFSARQFPNYSSELNVNALLLGDSALYLCASRNPGVAKNIQYFGAGTRLSVL.

The chain employs TRBV27 and TRBJ1-6; the D is unclear. V lost 5 bases and J 7 bases, leaving 15 bases between the germline ends. CDR1 is MNHEY, CDR2 SMNVEV, per germline (reference sequence). This CDR3 is 15 amino acids long. Here the CDR3 reads CASSPRSRRNSPLHF. DNA for the CDR3: TGTGCCAGCAGTCCCCGATCCAGGAGGAATTCACCCCTCCACTTT.

Only a few counts were recorded for this clonotype. The chain is built from TRBV6-5 and TRBJ1-6; maybe TRBD1 (5 bases). The length of the CDR3 is 18 residues. Trimming removed 0 bases from V and 14 bases from J, with 26 bases in between. The germline V gene has CDR1 MNHEY and CDR2 SVGAGI. The CDR3 here is CASSYSTSRRARVMTLHF. CDR3 nucleotides: TGTGCCAGCAGTTACTCAACTTCGCGCAGGGCCAGGGTAATGACCCTCCACTTT.

The genes are TRBV2 and TRBJ1-4; no clear D gene. V lost 5 bases, J lost 11 bases, and 12 bases lay in between. The CDR3 is 12 amino acids. Looked up from germline, CDR1 is SNHLY and CDR2 is FYNNEI. The DNA for the CDR3 is TGTGCCAGCAGTCCCGGGGTCAGGAAACTGTTTTTT. This sequence encodes CASSPGVRKLFF. The whole variable domain, remainder taken from reference TRBV2 and TRBJ1-4, is EPEVTQTPSHQVTQMGQEVILRCVPISNHLYFYWYRQILGQKVEFLVSFYNNEISEKSEIFDDQFSVERPDGSNFTLKIRSTKLEDSAMYFCASSPGVRKLFFGSGTQLSVL.

This clonotype was seen a few times. The chain is built from TRBV2 and TRBJ2-7; 8 bases agree with TRBD1. Unmatched junction bases numbered 7, after V lost 7 bases and J lost 2 bases. The CDR3 has 14 amino acids. CDR1 and CDR2 (germline): SNHLY, FYNNEI. CDR3 amino acids: CASTRQGSAYEQYF. CDR3 sequence (DNA): TGTGCCAGCACCCGACAGGGGAGTGCCTACGAGCAGTACTTC.

In this sample, this clonotype turned up once. V gene TRBV24-1 combines with J gene TRBJ2-7, with 10 bases that match TRBD1. Germline CDR1 and CDR2: KGHDR and SFDVKD. The V and J ends lost 9 bases and 0 bases, in that order; junction bases with no gene match: 1. The CDR3 covers 13 residues. In nucleotides, the CDR3 is TGTGCCACCGGGACAGGGGACTCCTACGAGCAGTACTTC. It yields the protein CATGTGDSYEQYF.

This clonotype was counted between two and nine times. The CDR3 sequence: CASSHRGVAKNIQYF. The CDR3 region has the DNA TGTGCCAGCAGTCACAGGGGGGTAGCCAAAAACATTCAGTACTTC. V is TRBV27 and J is TRBJ2-4; 8 bases match TRBD1. The CDR3 runs to 15 residues. CDR1 and CDR2 (germline): MNHEY, SMNVEV (reference sequence). The V and J ends lost 5 bases and 0 bases, in that order; junction bases with no gene match: 3.

CDR3 DNA sequence: TGTGCCAGCAGCCTTACAGGGTTGTACACCGGGGAGCTGTTTTTT. Translating it yields CASSLTGLYTGELFF. This chain uses TRBV12-3 or TRBV12-4 with TRBJ2-2; weak D call: TRBD1 (6 bases). The CDR3 extends over 15 amino acids. Between the trimmed V and J ends, which lost 6 bases and 3 bases, there was a span of 14 bases.

The chain carries TRBV9 and TRBJ2-3, with 7 nucleotides matching TRBD2. V dropped 0 bases and J dropped 4; count of bases not matched to a gene: 14. The CDR3 runs 18 residues. Germline V gives CDR1 SGDLS, CDR2 YYNGEE. The CDR3 DNA follows: TGTGCCAGCAGCGTAGGGGCGGGAGTAGTCTACACAGCAGATACGCAGTATTTT. Translation gives CASSVGAGVVYTADTQYF.

This clonotype was seen more than once but under ten times. The V gene is TRBV5-1, the J gene TRBJ1-1, with D unresolved. The CDR3 has 16 residues. V lost 3 bases and J 5 bases, leaving 20 bases between the germline ends. Germline loops: CDR1 SGHRS, CDR2 YFSETQ. CDR3 sequence reads: CASSSSLYGWETEAFF. In DNA form, the CDR3 reads TGCGCCAGCAGCTCCTCGCTGTACGGTTGGGAGACTGAAGCTTTCTTT. Looking up the rest from reference TRBV5-1 and TRBJ1-1 gives the full variable domain: KAGVTQTPRYLIKTRGQQVTLSCSPISGHRSVSWYQQTPGQGLQFLFEYFSETQRNKGNFPGRFSGRQFSNSRSEMNVSTLELGDSALYLCASSSSLYGWETEAFFGQGTRLTVV.

This clonotype was recorded at least ten times. This CDR3 is CASSRGGTGTYEQYF. For the CDR3, the DNA is TGTGCCAGCAGCCGGGGGGGGACAGGGACCTACGAGCAGTACTTC. The chain is built from TRBV28 and TRBJ2-7, with D possibly being TRBD1 (9 bases). The V and J ends lost 6 bases and 2 bases respectively, with 17 bases between them. The CDR3 sequence is 15 residues long. Germline CDR1 reads MDHEN; CDR2 reads SYDVKM.

This clonotype was observed a handful of times. V is TRBV4-3 and J is TRBJ1-6, with unresolved D. The germline CDR1 and CDR2 sequences are LGHNA and YSLEER. Trimming removed 0 bases at V and 9 bases at J, with 15 bases between. The CDR3 spans 16 residues. CDR3 DNA sequence: TGCGCCAGCAGCCAAGATTTAGGCCGGTTGGGTTCACCCCTCCACTTT. It codes for CASSQDLGRLGSPLHF.

The chain uses TRBV4-1 and TRBJ2-7; TRBD2 matches at 7 bases. Unmatched junction bases numbered 5, after V lost 0 bases and J lost 3 bases. The CDR3 contains 15 residues. Germline CDR1 is MGHRA and CDR2 is YSYEKL. This CDR3 is CASSQDRRERYEQYF. In nucleotides, the CDR3 is TGCGCCAGCAGCCAAGATCGGCGGGAGCGCTACGAGCAGTACTTC.

This clonotype came up many times. V gene TRBV20-1 combines with J gene TRBJ2-3; a possible D gene is TRBD1 (6 bases). Trimming shortened V by 3 bases and J by 5 bases, and 12 bases separated the two germline ends. CDR1 DFQATT and CDR2 SNEGSKA come from the germline V gene (reference sequence). The CDR3 consists of 13 residues. The CDR3 sequence: CSARARGRDTQYF. CDR3 sequence (DNA): TGCAGTGCTAGGGCGAGGGGGAGAGATACGCAGTATTTT.

A single count supports this clonotype. The chain employs TRBV5-1 and TRBJ2-7; 9 nucleotides align to TRBD1. V trimming: 3 bases; J trimming: 6 bases; junction bases outside the gene matches: 7. Germline V gene data show CDR1 as SGHRS and CDR2 as YFSETQ. The CDR3 has 14 residues. The chain's CDR3 is CASSSGTGIAEQYF. The CDR3, as DNA: TGCGCCAGCAGCTCCGGGACAGGGATAGCCGAGCAGTACTTC.

This clonotype was seen a handful of times. The rearrangement links TRBV6-6 to TRBJ1-6, with D hard to call. The germline gives CDR1 MNHNY, CDR2 SVGAGI (reference sequence). Trimming stripped 6 bases from V and 7 bases from J, with 16 bases between. The CDR3 has 15 residues. DNA of the CDR3: TGTGCCAGCAGCCGCTCAGAGATGTGGAATTCACCCCTCCACTTT. This encodes CASSRSEMWNSPLHF.

In its sample, this clonotype was seen a few times. V and J are TRBV28 and TRBJ2-1; D unresolved. The ends were cut back, 5 bases at V and 9 bases at J, with 11 bases in the middle. The CDR3 extends over 12 amino acids. In germline, CDR1 is MDHEN, CDR2 SYDVKM. The CDR3 here is CASSPQDPEQFF. The CDR3 DNA follows: TGTGCCAGCAGTCCTCAAGATCCTGAGCAGTTCTTC.